This T cell receptor (beta chain) was identified during a study of response to subunit inactivated influenza vaccine. Using its own MiXCR run on the RT-PCR reads, TCRdb lists one record per CDR3 protein. This table has more than 450,000 distinct CDR3 sequences, about 10% appearing once. Study conclusions and caveats: Authors suggested each seasonal flu vaccination may recruit only limited numbers of new T cells.

The CDR3 sequence is 14 residues long. Germline CDR1 reads LNHDA; CDR2 reads SQIVND (reference sequence). The V gene lost 4 bases and the J gene lost 6 bases, with 15 bases spanning the gap. As concerns this clonotype: Its antigen remains unknown.

The rearrangement links TRBV19 to TRBJ1-1; the D gene is possibly TRBD1 (5 bases). The specimen was PBMCs from blood, collected on the day of vaccination. This TCR derives from a man aged 45-65 years who received an inactivated influenza vaccine. CDR3 nucleotide sequence: TGTGCCAGTAGTACCCAAGGGGCCGGCTCTGAAGCTTTCTTT. Protein product: CASSTQGAGSEAFF.